The 5 T cell receptor beta chains listed next were all sequenced from one sample in a study of T-cell reconstitution after alpha-beta-depleted transplantation in children. A TCRbeta library incorporating unique molecular identifiers was prepared. TCRdb processed the PCR reads anew with MiXCR; each CDR3 protein has one entry. The table has roughly 200,000 distinct CDR3 sequences, about 9.2% seen once. The sample here was PBMCs from the stem cell graft donor, taken from the stem cell graft. Receptors were obtained from a human donor who donated a stem cell graft to a child with acute lymphoblastic leukemia.

The sample holds a few counts of this clonotype. The chain has TRBV10-3 and TRBJ1-1; D gene unclear. Germline assignment: CDR1 ENHRY and CDR2 SYGVKD. Deletions cut 10 bases from V and 0 bases from J, with 9 bases between. CDR3 length: 12 amino acids. In DNA form, the CDR3 reads TGTGCCACTGGCGGGCTGAACACTGAAGCTTTCTTT. It encodes CATGGLNTEAFF.

This clonotype has more than one count but fewer than ten. V usage is TRBV20-1 and J usage is TRBJ1-3; no clear D. CDR3 length: 17 residues. From germline, CDR1 is DFQATT and CDR2 SNEGSKA (reference sequence). With 0 bases removed from V and 0 bases from J, the gap between germline ends came to 15 bases. This CDR3 reads CSARDPASSSSGNTIYF. The CDR3 region has the DNA TGCAGTGCTAGAGATCCTGCCAGTTCCTCCTCTGGAAACACCATATATTTT.

The rearrangement links TRBV27 to TRBJ1-1, with D possibly TRBD1 on 5 matching bases. The V end lost 4 bases, the J end lost 0 bases, and 15 bases lay between the germline ends. CDR1 and CDR2 from the germline V gene are MNHEY and SMNVEV (reference sequence). This CDR3 contains 16 residues. The CDR3 loop is CASSSKGAGMNTEAFF. DNA of the CDR3: TGTGCCAGCAGTTCAAAAGGGGCAGGGATGAACACTGAAGCTTTCTTT.

This clonotype was detected many times. The CDR3 loop reads CASSFRITETQYF. The CDR3 DNA sequence: TGTGCCAGCAGCTTCAGGATCACGGAGACCCAGTACTTC. The V gene is TRBV7-8, the J gene TRBJ2-5, with D uncertain. V was shortened by 3 bases and J by 5 bases, with 10 bases between the two germline ends. Germline V gene sequence: CDR1 SGHVS, CDR2 FQNEAQ. CDR3 length: 13 residues.

The table lists this clonotype with many counts. The J gene is TRBJ2-7, the V gene TRBV5-6; a possible D gene is TRBD2 (6 bases). The CDR3 consists of 14 residues. Germline lookup yields CDR1 SGHDT and CDR2 YYEEEE. V lost 8 bases and J 2 bases, leaving 17 bases between the germline ends. Here the CDR3 reads CARRRRGRTYEQYF. For the CDR3, the DNA is TGTGCCAGAAGGAGACGGGGGAGGACCTACGAGCAGTACTTC.